The 13 T cell receptor beta chains presented below share a single source sample, sequenced in a study of identifying expanded T cells in peripheral blood (dated by TCRdb to about 2019). The library was built by means of the immunoSEQ multiplex PCR assay. In TCRdb, the immuneACCESS table is reduced to in-frame sequences with V and J assigned. These tables do not hold every clone; where another copy was compared, an unresolved V gene accounts for under half, and the others remain unexplained. This sample gives about 85,000 clones in total; 88% of them show up just once. Clones ranked in the top ten supply roughly 19% of the sample. The sample taken for sequencing was blood. The receptors here all came from a person aged 18 to 75 in good health.

Only one count was recorded for this clone. The chain recombines TRBV7-2 with TRBJ2-7; D is possibly TRBD1 (6 bases). From germline, CDR1 is SGHTA and CDR2 FQGNSA. CDR3 length equals 16 residues. Trimming took off 1 base at V and 0 bases at J, with 13 bases between the two ends. The CDR3 bases are TGTGCCAGCAGCTTAGTGTCGGCAGGGGCCTCCTACGAGCAGTACTTC. This encodes CASSLVSAGASYEQYF.

The V call is TRBV7-8, the J call TRBJ1-1; D is undetermined. This CDR3 comprises 16 residues. Trimming removed 1 base from V and 0 bases from J, with 12 bases in between. CDR1 and CDR2 (germline): SGHVS, FQNEAQ. CDR3 sequence (DNA): TGTGCCAGCAGCTTAGGGGGTGAGGGCATGAACACTGAAGCTTTCTTT. It is translated as CASSLGGEGMNTEAFF.

This chain joins TRBV18 and TRBJ1-5, with 11 bases that match TRBD1. V gave up 6 bases and J gave up 4 bases; unmatched junction bases: 8. CDR1 is KGHSH, CDR2 LQKENI, per germline. This CDR3 region has 16 residues. CDR3: CASSMDRGLANQPQHF. CDR3 sequence (DNA): TGTGCCAGCTCTATGGACAGGGGGCTAGCAAATCAGCCCCAGCATTTT.

In its sample, this clone was seen a few times. The rearrangement uses TRBV9 and TRBJ2-3; D not certain. Germline-derived CDR1 and CDR2 are SGDLS and YYNGEE. The CDR3 sequence is 13 residues long. The V gene lost 1 base and the J gene lost 6 bases, with 9 bases spanning the gap. The CDR3 sequence is CASSVLGSDTQYF. As DNA, the CDR3 is TGTGCCAGCAGCGTATTAGGATCCGATACGCAGTATTTT. Together with reference TRBV9 and TRBJ2-3, the CDR3 gives the full variable domain: DSGVTQTPKHLITATGQRVTLRCSPRSGDLSVYWYQQSLDQGLQFLIQYYNGEERAKGNILERFSAQQFPDLHSELNLSSLELGDSALYFCASSVLGSDTQYFGPGTRLTVL.

The gene calls are TRBV18 and TRBJ1-1, with 7 positions matching TRBD1. Germline V gives CDR1 KGHSH, CDR2 LQKENI. J lost 3 bases, V lost 2 bases, and 6 bases had no gene match. The CDR3 sequence is 15 residues long. DNA of the CDR3: TGTGCCAGCTCACCAAGAGTGGGACAGTACACTGAAGCTTTCTTT. Its translation is CASSPRVGQYTEAFF.

V usage is TRBV7-2 and J usage is TRBJ1-6; 7 bases are shared with TRBD1. J gave up 3 bases and V 5 bases, and 7 bases lay outside the gene matches. Germline V gene sequence: CDR1 SGHTA, CDR2 FQGNSA. The length of the CDR3 is 16 residues. DNA for the CDR3: TGTGCCAGCAGCCAGAGACAGGGCTTCTATAATTCACCCCTCCACTTT. Encoded protein: CASSQRQGFYNSPLHF.

This clone was detected only once. This chain connects TRBV6-4 to TRBJ2-1; possible D gene TRBD2, 7 bases. V lost 2 bases and J lost 5, with 13 bases in between. The CDR3 covers 15 residues. The germline gives CDR1 MRHNA, CDR2 SNTAGT. CDR3 coding DNA: TGTGCCAGCAGTGACGTGGGGGGGACAAACAATGAGCAGTTCTTC. Residues: CASSDVGGTNNEQFF.

The rearrangement joins TRBV5-1 to TRBJ1-5; D ambiguous. This CDR3 has 15 residues. The germline CDR1 and CDR2 sequences are SGHRS and YFSETQ. V lost 3 bases and J lost 4, with 14 bases in between. In DNA form, the CDR3 reads TGCGCCAGCAGCTCAACCGGGAGGGCTAATCAGCCCCAGCATTTT. It is translated as CASSSTGRANQPQHF.

The V gene is TRBV29-1, the J gene TRBJ2-7; a possible D gene is TRBD1 (5 bases). Trimming took off 6 bases at V and 1 base at J, with 16 bases between the two ends. The germline V gene encodes CDR1 SQVTM and CDR2 ANQGSEA. This CDR3 is 14 amino acids long. CDR3 coding DNA: TGCAGCGTGCCTCGCCAGGGCACTTCCTACGAGCAGTACTTC. Protein product: CSVPRQGTSYEQYF.

The J gene is TRBJ2-1, the V gene TRBV11-3; D tentatively fits TRBD1 or TRBD2 (5 bases each). Germline CDR1 and CDR2: SGHNT and YENEEA. The CDR3 has 14 amino acids. The germline V and J ends were trimmed by 5 bases and 0 bases, with 8 bases remaining between them. The CDR3 protein is CASSGGSSYNEQFF. CDR3 coding DNA: TGTGCCAGCAGCGGGGGAAGCTCCTACAATGAGCAGTTCTTC.

The chain uses TRBV4-1 and TRBJ1-1; D remains unclear. The length of the CDR3 is 13 residues. Trimming removed 0 bases from V and 8 bases from J, with 10 bases in between. CDR1 MGHRA and CDR2 YSYEKL come from the germline V gene. CDR3 region: CASSQERQLEAFF. The CDR3 DNA reads TGCGCCAGCAGCCAAGAACGGCAGCTCGAAGCTTTCTTT.

V usage is TRBV11-3 and J usage is TRBJ2-1; 9 nucleotides agree with TRBD2. Per germline, CDR1 SGHNT and CDR2 YENEEA. This CDR3 region has 16 residues. V trimming: 2 bases; J trimming: 10 bases; junction bases outside the gene matches: 12. CDR3 loop: CASSLSTSGLGGEQFF. The CDR3, as DNA: TGTGCCAGCAGCTTAAGCACTAGCGGGCTGGGAGGGGAGCAGTTCTTC.

The chain employs TRBV9 and TRBJ2-7; TRBD2 agrees at 10 bases. Germline V gene sequence: CDR1 SGDLS, CDR2 YYNGEE. V shed 5 bases, J shed 4 bases, and the junction held 3 bases outside the gene matches. The CDR3 is 13 residues long. The CDR3 sequence: CASSSGGTYEQYF. The CDR3 DNA reads as TGTGCCAGCAGTAGCGGGGGGACTTACGAGCAGTACTTC.